Detailed here is one T cell receptor (beta chain). Its target is not known. V was cut by 4 bases and J by 6 bases, with 19 bases left in between. The V gene's germline CDR1 is SQVTM and CDR2 ANQGSEA. The CDR3 length is 14 residues. A 5'RACE reaction primed in the constant segment made cDNA libraries of TCR alpha and TCR beta, and these carried sample barcodes and UMIs. TCRdb called the 5' RACE reads again in MiXCR, with one record for every CDR3 protein. The data hold some 490,000 distinct CDR3 sequences, with 15% to 20% observed a single time. This sample was included in a study of T-cell memory formation after mild COVID-19. Study-level background: Each donor largely had its own TCR clusters. General study results and limits: Day 15 to 85 contracting clones showed balanced CD4/CD8; later expanders leaned CD4+. The authors left the SARS-CoV-2 specificity of second-wave clones peaking on day 37 unconfirmed.

This sequence was found in an adult woman who had mild COVID-19 (a few samples of this study predate the infection). Cell type and time point are not known. The material sequenced was PBMCs or a T cell subset sorted from them (not recorded which). This chain connects TRBV29-1 to TRBJ2-7, with D possibly being TRBD1 (6 bases). CDR3 in DNA: TGCAGCGTTGTCCCCCCAGGGCTAGGGGGCGAGCAGTACTTC. Translating it yields CSVVPPGLGGEQYF.